Each of the 14 T cell receptor beta chains below was sequenced from the same sample in a study of blood T cell repertoires in COVID-19. TCRdb's table, derived via immunoSEQ multiplex PCR, lists solely in-frame clones and lacks some. The repertoire holds 200,000 or so clones, approximately 80% seen once, with under 11% in the top ten. Specimen: peripheral blood. The source is a woman of 80 years or more with acute or convalescent COVID-19.

The J gene is TRBJ2-5, the V gene TRBV11-2; 12 nucleotides agree with TRBD2. J was trimmed by 4 bases and V by 4 bases; bases with no gene match: 7. The CDR3 runs 16 residues. From germline, CDR1 is SGHAT and CDR2 FQNNGV. The CDR3 DNA reads TGTGCCAGCAGCTCCCGACTAGCGGGAGAGGGAGAGACCCAGTACTTC. Protein sequence: CASSSRLAGEGETQYF.

Comment on this clone: The same CDR3 is also encoded by other DNA sequences in this sample. The chain joins TRBV3-1 (or the pseudogene TRBV3-2) to TRBJ1-5; no clear D gene. Germline V lookup: CDR1 LGHDT, CDR2 YNNKEL (reference sequence). The V end lost 1 base, the J end lost 4 bases, and 5 bases lay between the germline ends. The CDR3 is 13 residues long. The CDR3 spells CASSQGLNQPQHF. The CDR3, as DNA: TGTGCCAGCAGCCAAGGGCTGAATCAGCCCCAGCATTTT.

This chain links TRBV29-1 with TRBJ2-1; D is perhaps TRBD2 (5 bases). The length of the CDR3 is 12 residues. Germline assignment: CDR1 SQVTM and CDR2 ANQGSEA. V lost 2 bases to trimming and J lost 7 bases, with 9 bases between them. The CDR3 DNA sequence: TGCAGCGTTGAAACAGCGGTGAATGAGCAGTTCTTC. It yields the protein CSVETAVNEQFF.

Here the CDR3 DNA reads TGTGCCAGCAGTTTTGAGCGGAACACTGAAGCTTTCTTT. It translates to CASSFERNTEAFF. V gene TRBV7-2 combines with J gene TRBJ1-1; D not certain. V was pared by 6 bases and J by 1 base, with 9 bases between. This CDR3 is built from 13 residues. Germline loops: CDR1 SGHTA, CDR2 FQGNSA.

The chain employs TRBV11-2 and TRBJ2-7; D not resolved. The V and J ends lost 5 bases and 0 bases respectively, with 14 bases between them. Germline CDR1 reads SGHAT; CDR2 reads FQNNGV. This CDR3 region has 15 residues. CDR3 coding DNA: TGTGCCAGCAGCCCCCGTTCTGTCCTCTCCTACGAGCAGTACTTC. Its translation: CASSPRSVLSYEQYF. The full variable domain, rest sourced from reference TRBV11-2 and TRBJ2-7, is EAGVAQSPRYKIIEKRQSVAFWCNPISGHATLYWYQQILGQGPKLLIQFQNNGVVDDSQLPKDRFSAERLKGVDSTLKIQPAKLEDSAVYLCASSPRSVLSYEQYFGPGTRLTVT.

The chain combines TRBV3-1 (or the pseudogene TRBV3-2) with TRBJ2-1, with D perhaps matching TRBD1 (5 bases). V shed 1 base and J shed 13 bases, with 17 bases lying between them. The CDR3 covers 14 residues. Germline V gives CDR1 LGHDT, CDR2 YNNKEL (reference sequence). CDR3 loop: CASSQATGNGRQFF. CDR3 bases: TGTGCCAGCAGCCAAGCCACAGGCAATGGACGTCAGTTCTTC.

For the CDR3, the DNA is TGTGCCAGCAGCTTAGTAGCCGGGAACACTAATGAAAAACTGTTTTTT. This encodes CASSLVAGNTNEKLFF. The V call is TRBV7-2, the J call TRBJ1-4; D unclear. Germline-derived CDR1 and CDR2 are SGHTA and FQGNSA. The length of the CDR3 is 16 residues. V lost 1 base to trimming and J lost 2 bases, with 11 bases between them.

This rearrangement joins TRBV7-6 to TRBJ1-3, with TRBD1 identical over 9 bases. V lost 5 bases to trimming and J lost 0 bases; unmatched junction nucleotides: 11. Germline CDR1 and CDR2: SGHVS and FNYEAQ. The CDR3 runs 18 residues. CDR3 in DNA: TGTGCCAGCAGCCAATCCCCCGGACAGGGGATCTCTGGAAACACCATATATTTT. Its protein is CASSQSPGQGISGNTIYF.

The chain carries TRBV7-3 and TRBJ2-3; D may be TRBD1 (6 bases). The V gene's germline CDR1 is SGHTA and CDR2 FQGTGA. V shed 5 bases and J shed 0 bases, with 21 bases lying between them. The CDR3 has 18 amino acids. The CDR3 DNA reads TGTGCCAGCAGCGCTACCGGGACACATTATCCTAGCACAGATACGCAGTATTTT. This gives the protein CASSATGTHYPSTDTQYF.

V gene TRBV11-2 combines with J gene TRBJ1-2; 8 bases map to TRBD1. Germline values: CDR1 SGHAT, CDR2 FQNNGV. The CDR3 contains 13 residues. V gave up 5 bases and J gave up 4 bases; unmatched junction bases: 3. The CDR3 bases are TGTGCCAGCAGCCCCGGACAGGGCTATGGCTACACCTTC. This translates into CASSPGQGYGYTF.

The chain carries TRBV5-4 and TRBJ2-7; 11 bases line up with TRBD2. Germline loops: CDR1 SGHNT, CDR2 YYREEE (reference sequence). The CDR3 is 16 residues long. After removal of 4 bases from V and 1 base from J, the junction contained 7 bases not matched to a gene. The CDR3, as DNA: TGTGCCAGCAGCCCGAGGACTAGCGGGCTGTCCTACGAGCAGTACTTC. Translating gives CASSPRTSGLSYEQYF.

In regard to this clone: Other DNA sequences within the sample encode an identical CDR3. The gene calls are TRBV6-5 and TRBJ1-1; D uncertain. This CDR3 region has 12 residues. Germline V gene sequence: CDR1 MNHEY, CDR2 SVGAGI. The V end was cut by 6 bases, the J end by 1 base, with 6 bases between. The CDR3 protein is CASRAGNTEAFF. The CDR3 nucleotides are TGTGCCAGCAGGGCGGGGAACACTGAAGCTTTCTTT.

The chain links TRBV7-2 to TRBJ2-2; 14 bases are a match to TRBD2. With V trimmed by 6 bases and J by 6 bases, 0 bases remained unmatched. The CDR3 loop spans 14 amino acids. The germline V gene encodes CDR1 SGHTA and CDR2 FQGNSA. For the CDR3, the DNA is TGTGCCAGCAGGGGACTAGCGGGGGCCGGGGAGCTGTTTTTT. Amino acid sequence: CASRGLAGAGELFF.

This rearrangement joins TRBV6-5 to TRBJ2-5, with a tentative D call TRBD2 (6 bases). The CDR3 totals 16 residues. Germline V gene lookup returns CDR1 MNHEY and CDR2 SVGAGI. The V and J ends lost 2 bases and 0 bases respectively, with 13 bases between them. CDR3 DNA: TGTGCCAGCAGTTACGGGCGCGGGACCGACCAAGAGACCCAGTACTTC. Encoded protein: CASSYGRGTDQETQYF.